One sample yielded the 12 T cell receptor beta chains listed below, sequenced in a study of molecular identifiers for immune sequencing clone quantification. TCRdb re-derived calls from the PCR reads in MiXCR, one entry per CDR3 protein. The sample carries approximately 500,000 distinct CDR3 sequences, about 20% recorded once. Sequencing input: naive CD8+ T cells from blood, with Jurkat cell RNA spiked in. Described subset: FACS-sorted CD8+CD4-CCR7+CD45RA+ naive T cells. These receptors all come from a human donor in good health. Some libraries in this study had Jurkat cell RNA spiked in.

The chain uses TRBV18 and TRBJ2-1; maybe TRBD1 (5 bases). CDR1 is KGHSH and CDR2 is LQKENI in the germline V gene. The CDR3 has 14 residues. V was shortened by 2 bases and J by 4 bases, with 9 bases between the two germline ends. The CDR3, as DNA: TGTGCCAGCTCACCATCAGGGCCTTACAATGAGCAGTTCTTC. Its translation: CASSPSGPYNEQFF.

This clonotype was seen a few times. V gene TRBV19 combines with J gene TRBJ2-7, with D perhaps matching TRBD1 (6 bases). The CDR3 spans 14 residues. The V gene's germline CDR1 is LNHDA and CDR2 SQIVND (reference sequence). Trimming took 5 bases from V and 4 from J, leaving 15 bases between them. CDR3 sequence (DNA): TGTGCCAGTAGTTCCCGGGACACTTTATACGAGCAGTACTTC. This translates into CASSSRDTLYEQYF.

This clonotype was detected ten times or more. CDR3 in amino acids: CASAARSGYEQYF. CDR3 DNA sequence: TGCGCCAGCGCCGCTAGGTCGGGCTACGAGCAGTACTTC. The chain carries TRBV4-1 and TRBJ2-7; D ambiguous. Germline values: CDR1 MGHRA, CDR2 YSYEKL. V was trimmed by 8 bases and J by 3 bases, leaving 14 bases between them. The CDR3 runs to 13 residues.

This clonotype has only a few counts. V usage is TRBV20-1 and J usage is TRBJ2-1, with TRBD2 matching over 8 bases. Unmatched junction bases numbered 6, after V lost 5 bases and J lost 3 bases. The CDR3 runs to 14 residues. Per germline, CDR1 DFQATT and CDR2 SNEGSKA (reference sequence). CDR3 residues: CSAVLLADYNEQFF. The CDR3 nucleotides are TGCAGTGCTGTACTACTAGCGGACTACAATGAGCAGTTCTTC.

In this sample, this clonotype turned up a few times. The chain links TRBV20-1 to TRBJ2-3, with 14 bases matching TRBD2. The ends lost 6 bases at V and 8 bases at J; junction bases unmatched: 16. Germline V CDR1 and CDR2: DFQATT, SNEGSKA (reference sequence). CDR3 length equals 17 residues. The CDR3 spells CSASPKLPGLAGVTQYF. In nucleotides, the CDR3 is TGCAGTGCCTCACCAAAGTTGCCGGGACTAGCGGGAGTTACGCAGTATTTT.

The chain recombines TRBV30 with TRBJ2-7, with 10 bases aligning to TRBD2. This CDR3 region has 14 residues. V trimming: 4 bases; J trimming: 2 bases; junction bases outside the gene matches: 5. Germline loops: CDR1 GTSNPN, CDR2 SVGIG (reference sequence). The CDR3 here is CAWIRSGGAYEQYF. In DNA form, the CDR3 reads TGTGCCTGGATTCGAAGCGGGGGGGCCTACGAGCAGTACTTC.

This clonotype was recorded many times. The chain couples TRBV6-5 to TRBJ1-1; D is possibly TRBD1 (6 bases). The CDR3 is 15 amino acids. V lost 4 bases and J 4 bases, leaving 16 bases between the germline ends. The germline CDR1 and CDR2 sequences are MNHEY and SVGAGI. CDR3 coding DNA: TGTGCCAGCAGTTCACGGACAGTCCACGGCACTGAAGCTTTCTTT. Encoded protein: CASSSRTVHGTEAFF.

This clonotype was recorded at least ten times. V usage is TRBV9 and J usage is TRBJ2-7; 7 nucleotides line up with TRBD1. J was trimmed by 7 bases and V by 3 bases; bases with no gene match: 10. The germline V gene encodes CDR1 SGDLS and CDR2 YYNGEE. This CDR3 contains 14 residues. The CDR3 DNA follows: TGTGCCAGCAGCGCGTGGGACAGTGGAGTGGAGCAGTACTTC. This encodes CASSAWDSGVEQYF.

In this sample, this clonotype turned up many times. The chain couples TRBV6-5 to TRBJ2-7; 13 bases map to TRBD2. Germline loops: CDR1 MNHEY, CDR2 SVGAGI. Germline trimming cut 5 bases from V and 0 bases from J; bases unmatched to any gene: 7. The CDR3 has 17 amino acids. In DNA, the CDR3 is TGTGCCAGCAGTACTAAGACTAGCGGGAGGACCTCCTACGAGCAGTACTTC. It specifies CASSTKTSGRTSYEQYF.

This clonotype has a count of ten or more. The J gene is TRBJ2-2, the V gene TRBV12-3 or TRBV12-4; unclear D gene. The CDR3 runs 13 residues. Trimming shortened V by 5 bases and J by 4 bases, and 8 bases separated the two germline ends. The CDR3 bases are TGTGCCAGCAGTCCCGGTCTCACCGGGGAGCTGTTTTTT. Protein product: CASSPGLTGELFF.

The chain couples TRBV4-2 to TRBJ2-1, with 8 bases fitting TRBD1. Germline loops: CDR1 LGHNA, CDR2 YNFKEQ. The V and J ends lost 0 bases and 3 bases, in that order; junction bases with no gene match: 7. The CDR3 totals 17 residues. Written as DNA, the CDR3 is TGTGCCAGCAGCCAAGACAGGGGGCTCCCCGTCTACAATGAGCAGTTCTTC. Residues: CASSQDRGLPVYNEQFF.

This rearrangement joins TRBV19 to TRBJ2-3; no clear D gene. This CDR3 is built from 15 residues. V lost 1 base and J lost 3, with 11 bases in between. Germline V gene data show CDR1 as LNHDA and CDR2 as SQIVND (reference sequence). The CDR3 protein is CASSIGSPGTDTQYF. In nucleotides, the CDR3 is TGTGCCAGTAGTATAGGGTCGCCGGGTACAGATACGCAGTATTTT.